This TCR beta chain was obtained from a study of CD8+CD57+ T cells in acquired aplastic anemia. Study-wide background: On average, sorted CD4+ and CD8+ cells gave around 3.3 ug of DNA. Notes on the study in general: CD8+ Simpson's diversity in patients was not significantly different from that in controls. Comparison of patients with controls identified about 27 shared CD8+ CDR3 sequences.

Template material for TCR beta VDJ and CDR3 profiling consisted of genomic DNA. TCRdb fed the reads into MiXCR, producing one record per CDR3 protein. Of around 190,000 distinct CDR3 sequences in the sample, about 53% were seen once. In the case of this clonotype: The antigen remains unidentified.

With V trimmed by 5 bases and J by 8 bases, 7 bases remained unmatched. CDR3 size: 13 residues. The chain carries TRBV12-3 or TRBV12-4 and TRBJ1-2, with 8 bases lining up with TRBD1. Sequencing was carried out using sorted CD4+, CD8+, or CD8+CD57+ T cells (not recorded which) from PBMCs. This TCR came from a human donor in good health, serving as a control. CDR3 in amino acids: CASSARQGRGYTF. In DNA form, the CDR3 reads TGTGCCAGCAGTGCCAGACAGGGGCGAGGCTACACCTTC.